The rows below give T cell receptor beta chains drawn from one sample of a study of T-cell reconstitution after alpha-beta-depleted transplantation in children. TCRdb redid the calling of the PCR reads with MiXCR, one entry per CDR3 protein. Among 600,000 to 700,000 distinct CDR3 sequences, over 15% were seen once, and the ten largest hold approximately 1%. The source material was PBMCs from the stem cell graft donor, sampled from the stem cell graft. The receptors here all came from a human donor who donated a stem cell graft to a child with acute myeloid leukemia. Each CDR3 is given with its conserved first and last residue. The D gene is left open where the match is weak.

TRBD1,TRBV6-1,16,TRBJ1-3,CASSGSARGSGNTIYF
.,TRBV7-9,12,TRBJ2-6,CAGPTGANVLTF
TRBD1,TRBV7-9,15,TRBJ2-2,CASSTDRAKTGELFF
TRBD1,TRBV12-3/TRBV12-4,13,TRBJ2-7,CASSPTGVYEQYF
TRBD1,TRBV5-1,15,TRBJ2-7,CASSRDRGSSYEQYF
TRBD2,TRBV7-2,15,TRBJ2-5,CASTWTSGGGETQYF
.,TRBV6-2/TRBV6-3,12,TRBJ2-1,CASSPGGSFEFF
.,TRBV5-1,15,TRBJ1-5,CASSLDPGGNQPQHF
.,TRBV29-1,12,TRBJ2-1,CSVMDGSNEQFF
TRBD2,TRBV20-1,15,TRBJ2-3,CSAAHSGGYTDTQYF
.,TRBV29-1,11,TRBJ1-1,CSVLQGTEAFF
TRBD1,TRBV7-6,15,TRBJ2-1,CASRPDRGPYNEQFF
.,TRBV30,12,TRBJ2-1,CAWSGQNNEQFF
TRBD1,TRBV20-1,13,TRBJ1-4,CSARQGINEKLFF
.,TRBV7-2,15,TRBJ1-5,CASSLRGGTLEPQHF
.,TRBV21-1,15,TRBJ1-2,CATMLGVGANYGYTF
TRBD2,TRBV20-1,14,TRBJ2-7,CSAEIPGGSYEQYF
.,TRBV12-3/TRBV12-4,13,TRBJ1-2,CASSSGTYYGYTF
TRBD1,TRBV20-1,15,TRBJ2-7,CSASLPGQGNYEQYF
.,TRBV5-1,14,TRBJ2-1,CASSLSMGNNEQFF
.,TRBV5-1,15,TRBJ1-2,CASQPIPGLDYGYTF
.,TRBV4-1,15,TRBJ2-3,CASSQGRPHIWTQYF
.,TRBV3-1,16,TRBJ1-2,CASSLTHLPRDYGYTF
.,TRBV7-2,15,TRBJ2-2,CASSPEGHSTGELFF
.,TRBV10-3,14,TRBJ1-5,CAIRGSGSNQPQHF
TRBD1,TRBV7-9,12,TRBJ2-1,CASNYRGNEQFF
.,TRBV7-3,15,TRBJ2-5,CASSTDRGRVETQYF
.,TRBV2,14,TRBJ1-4,CASAEGRYNEKLFF